Shown below are 12 T cell receptor beta chains from a single sample sequenced in a study of T-cell memory formation after mild COVID-19. MiXCR, run by TCRdb on the 5' RACE reads, gives a single entry per CDR3 protein. The sample records some 270,000 distinct CDR3 sequences, 15% being singletons. Input material: PBMCs or a T cell subset sorted from them (not recorded which). Receptors originate from an adult woman who had mild COVID-19 (a few samples of this study predate the infection). Cell type and time point are not known.

This clonotype has only a few counts. V gene TRBV5-1 combines with J gene TRBJ2-2, with no clear D. The CDR3 loop spans 16 amino acids. CDR1 is SGHRS, CDR2 YFSETQ, per germline. V lost 4 bases and J lost 2, with 15 bases in between. The CDR3 region is CASSPSQMGNTGELFF. CDR3 bases: TGCGCCAGCAGCCCCAGTCAGATGGGTAACACCGGGGAGCTGTTTTTT.

This sequence joins TRBV7-9 and TRBJ2-3; tentatively, D is TRBD1 or TRBD2 (5 bases each). Trimming shortened V by 5 bases and J by 5 bases, and 11 bases separated the two germline ends. Per the germline V gene, CDR1 is SEHNR and CDR2 is FQNEAQ (reference sequence). The CDR3 contains 13 residues. The CDR3 DNA follows: TGTGCCAGCAGCCCCGTGGGGGTAGATACGCAGTATTTT. Translated, it gives CASSPVGVDTQYF.

This clonotype was found many times. The V call is TRBV25-1, the J call TRBJ2-7, with 9 bases that match TRBD1. V shed 4 bases, J shed 4 bases, and the junction held 5 bases outside the gene matches. Looked up from germline, CDR1 is MGHDK and CDR2 is SYGVNS. The CDR3 loop spans 14 amino acids. In DNA, the CDR3 is TGTGCCAGCAGTGTGGAACAGGGGGCGTACGAGCAGTACTTC. It translates to CASSVEQGAYEQYF.

This clonotype was observed a handful of times. The CDR3 nucleotides read TGTGCCAGCAGCTTAGTATTATTCGAGCAGTACTTC. This translates into CASSLVLFEQYF. The chain couples TRBV7-2 to TRBJ2-7; unclear D gene. The CDR3 contains 12 residues. Germline V CDR1 and CDR2: SGHTA, FQGNSA. V shed 1 base and J shed 6 bases, with 7 bases lying between them.

This clonotype was found a few times. The chain carries TRBV5-1 and TRBJ2-1, with TRBD1 identical over 8 bases. The V segment lost 0 bases and the J segment 7 bases; nucleotides outside the gene matches: 9. Per the germline V gene, CDR1 is SGHRS and CDR2 is YFSETQ. This CDR3 has 16 amino acids. DNA of the CDR3: TGCGCCAGCAGCTTGGACCCCAGGGGGCTAATTAATGAGCAGTTCTTC. It codes for CASSLDPRGLINEQFF.

There are a few counts of this clonotype. The rearrangement uses TRBV5-1 and TRBJ1-4, with D unresolved. This CDR3 spans 17 amino acids. Germline assignment: CDR1 SGHRS and CDR2 YFSETQ. V lost 1 base, J lost 8 bases, and 21 bases lay in between. In DNA form, the CDR3 reads TGCGCCAGCAGCTTGCATTCGGTGGCGGATCTTTCGGAAAAACTGTTTTTT. Translating gives CASSLHSVADLSEKLFF.

There are a few counts of this clonotype. The chain carries TRBV20-1 and TRBJ1-5; D is possibly TRBD1 (5 bases). CDR1 and CDR2 (germline): DFQATT, SNEGSKA (reference sequence). This CDR3 comprises 14 residues. V lost 3 bases, J lost 3 bases, and 12 bases lay in between. In nucleotides, the CDR3 is TGCAGTGCTAGGAGGCAGGGTTTCAATCAGCCCCAGCATTTT. Residues: CSARRQGFNQPQHF.

This clonotype showed up many times. The rearrangement joins TRBV12-3 or TRBV12-4 to TRBJ2-5; D gene unclear. The CDR3 totals 13 residues. Trimming took 6 bases from V and 8 from J, leaving 16 bases between them. DNA for the CDR3: TGTGCCAGCAGCCAATATTTGACGGGTACCCAGTACTTC. Protein product: CASSQYLTGTQYF.

This clonotype was seen only a few times. The chain carries TRBV6-4 and TRBJ1-2; D is perhaps TRBD1 (5 bases). CDR1 MRHNA and CDR2 SNTAGT come from the germline V gene. The CDR3 is made up of 15 amino acids. Between the trimmed V and J ends, which lost 3 bases and 0 bases, there was a span of 11 bases. CDR3 sequence: CASSEGPGPNYGYTF. The CDR3 DNA follows: TGTGCCAGCAGTGAAGGTCCAGGGCCTAACTATGGCTACACCTTC.

This clonotype appeared a few times. The J gene is TRBJ2-3, the V gene TRBV7-3; TRBD2 matches 8 bases. The CDR3 totals 15 residues. In germline, CDR1 is SGHTA, CDR2 FQGTGA. With V trimmed by 3 bases and J by 5 bases, 7 bases remained unmatched. The CDR3 bases are TGTGCCAGCAGCTTCAACGGGGGGGCCCAAGATACGCAGTATTTT. Protein product: CASSFNGGAQDTQYF.

There are a few counts of this clonotype. The gene calls are TRBV2 and TRBJ1-5, with D tentatively TRBD1 (5 bases). CDR1 and CDR2 from the germline V gene are SNHLY and FYNNEI. V lost 8 bases, J lost 5 bases, and 7 bases lay in between. The CDR3 loop spans 11 amino acids. In nucleotides, the CDR3 is TGTGCCAGCCGAGGGGATCAGCCCCAGCATTTT. As protein: CASRGDQPQHF. The full variable domain, with the rest looked up from reference TRBV2 and TRBJ1-5, is EPEVTQTPSHQVTQMGQEVILRCVPISNHLYFYWYRQILGQKVEFLVSFYNNEISEKSEIFDDQFSVERPDGSNFTLKIRSTKLEDSAMYFCASRGDQPQHFGDGTRLSIL.

A few counts support this clonotype. The chain carries TRBV15 and TRBJ1-1; D call uncertain. Germline CDR1 LNHNV, CDR2 YYDKDF (reference sequence). This CDR3 is built from 14 residues. Trimming stripped 0 bases from V and 10 bases from J, with 15 bases between. The CDR3 protein is CATSRDKTALSAFF. CDR3 nucleotide sequence: TGTGCCACCAGCAGAGATAAAACAGCTCTCTCAGCTTTCTTT.